The entry below gives a single T cell receptor beta chain sequence along with its context. These data are taken from a study of control samples from healthy donors and cancer patients. Produced via immunoSEQ multiplex PCR; TCRdb's table is partial and in-frame only. Among about 61,000 clones, roughly 89% were seen once, and the ten largest hold roughly 5.7%. The clonotype originates from a man in his sixties with colorectal cancer. Sequencing input: PBMCs.

CDR3 region: CASSQATSVIQYF. CDR3 DNA sequence: TGTGCCAGCAGCCAAGCTACTAGCGTAATTCAGTACTTC. The gene calls are TRBV14 and TRBJ2-4; 7 nucleotides align to TRBD2. CDR1 and CDR2 from the germline V gene are SGHDN and FVKESK. V was clipped by 1 base and J by 10 bases; unmatched bases: 4. This CDR3 contains 13 residues.